This T cell receptor beta chain was obtained from a study of early T cells in non-severe SARS-CoV-2 infection. Turning to the study itself: Bulk RNA taken from unsorted whole blood was sequenced, leaving chains unpaired.

This clonotype was found many times. Its antigen is unidentified. CDR1 and CDR2 from the germline V gene are SGHAT and FQNNGV. CDR3 length equals 18 residues. V lost 4 bases to trimming and J lost 0 bases, with 19 bases between them. Individual cDNA molecules carried attached unique molecular identifiers. Via MiXCR, TCRdb re-called the 5' RACE reads, giving one row per CDR3 protein. The top ten hold about 2.6% of the sample, which has tens of thousands of distinct CDR3 sequences, 9.5% to 13% seen once. General study points: A preference for anti-spike CD8 responses marked VDJdb matching, which missed private and CD4 specificities.

This TCR was recovered from an adult who was a healthcare worker with PCR-confirmed SARS-CoV-2 infection or an uninfected control (not recorded which). The gene calls are TRBV11-2 and TRBJ2-1; D remains unclear. The sequenced sample consisted of whole blood. CDR3 DNA: TGTGCCAGCAGCTCCGCGGCGGCATTCTTCTTCTCCTACAATGAGCAGTTCTTC. Protein sequence: CASSSAAAFFFSYNEQFF.